Shown below are 27 T cell receptor beta chains from a single sample sequenced in a study of molecular identifiers for immune sequencing clone quantification. One entry per CDR3 protein, called by TCRdb with MiXCR from the PCR reads. Of approximately 590,000 distinct CDR3 sequences listed, around 25% are singletons. Specimen: naive CD8+ T cells from blood, with Jurkat cell RNA spiked in. Subset: FACS-sorted CD8+CD4-CCR7+CD45RA+ naive T cells. Source of these receptors: a human donor in good health. Some libraries in this study had Jurkat cell RNA spiked in.

The sample holds many counts of this clonotype. The rearrangement uses TRBV29-1 and TRBJ2-5; D is uncertain. This CDR3 comprises 11 residues. Germline values: CDR1 SQVTM, CDR2 ANQGSEA. The V gene lost 3 bases and the J gene lost 2 bases, with 4 bases spanning the gap. The CDR3 spells CSVEIQETQYF. DNA for the CDR3: TGCAGCGTTGAGATACAAGAGACCCAGTACTTC.

This clonotype has at least ten counts. The chain uses TRBV6-2 or TRBV6-3 and TRBJ1-5; perhaps TRBD1 as D (6 bases). Germline values: CDR1 MNHEY, CDR2 SVGEGT. The CDR3 consists of 14 residues. Trimming removed 6 bases at V and 5 bases at J, with 14 bases between. The CDR3 protein is CASRSTGLDQPQHF. CDR3 in DNA: TGTGCCAGCAGGTCGACAGGCCTAGATCAGCCCCAGCATTTT.

In this sample, this clonotype turned up many times. The chain joins TRBV7-9 to TRBJ2-2, with TRBD2 as a possible D gene (5 bases). Trimming shortened V by 5 bases and J by 5 bases, and 18 bases separated the two germline ends. The CDR3 is made up of 16 amino acids. Germline V gene data show CDR1 as SEHNR and CDR2 as FQNEAQ (reference sequence). For the CDR3, the DNA is TGTGCCAGCAGCACTCCCCGGTCGGGGATAACCGGGGAGCTGTTTTTT. Its translation is CASSTPRSGITGELFF. The full variable domain, its missing parts supplied by reference TRBV7-9 and TRBJ2-2, is DTGVSQNPRHKITKRGQNVTFRCDPISEHNRLYWYRQTLGQGPEFLTYFQNEAQLEKSRLLSDRFSAERPKGSFSTLEIQRTEQGDSAMYLCASSTPRSGITGELFFGEGSRLTVL.

In regard to this clonotype: A much larger clone lies a single base off, so this may be a read error. This chain joins TRBV30 and TRBJ2-4; TRBD1 aligns across 10 bases. This CDR3 region has 18 residues. CDR1 and CDR2 from the germline V gene are GTSNPN and SVGIG (reference sequence). The CDR3 nucleotides read TGTGCCTGGAGTGGACAGGGGGCGAATGTTCCCGCCAAAAACATTCAGTGCTTC. It yields the protein CAWSGQGANVPAKNIQCF.

The CDR3 loop reads CASSQDVGFGSYNEQFF. CDR3 DNA sequence: TGCGCCAGCAGCCAAGATGTGGGGTTCGGGTCCTACAATGAGCAGTTCTTC. The rearrangement uses TRBV4-3 and TRBJ2-1; D remains unclear. Trimming cost V 0 bases and J 1 base, with 13 bases left between them. Germline V CDR1 and CDR2: LGHNA, YSLEER. This CDR3 has 17 residues.

The chain has TRBV12-3 or TRBV12-4 and TRBJ2-1; no reliable D call. The CDR3 is 12 amino acids. The ends were cut back, 7 bases at V and 3 bases at J, with 7 bases in the middle. CDR3 coding DNA: TGTGCCAGCACCCTGAACTACAATGAGCAGTTCTTC. Translation: CASTLNYNEQFF.

V is TRBV11-3 and J is TRBJ1-2; no clear D. The germline V gene has CDR1 SGHNT and CDR2 YENEEA. V was pared by 0 bases and J by 6 bases, with 14 bases between. The CDR3 consists of 15 residues. In DNA form, the CDR3 reads TGTGCCAGCAGCTTAGAAGACACGGGAAGGGATGGCTACACCTTC. Its translation: CASSLEDTGRDGYTF.

This clonotype has a handful of counts. The genes are TRBV12-3 or TRBV12-4 and TRBJ2-2, with TRBD1 identical over 10 bases. The trim removed 4 bases at V and 5 bases at J, leaving 4 bases unmatched. The CDR3 length is 15 residues. The CDR3 coding sequence is TGTGCCAGCAGTTGGACAGGGGGGGGGACCGGGGAGCTGTTTTTT. Amino acid sequence: CASSWTGGGTGELFF.

The rearrangement links TRBV20-1 to TRBJ2-7; D remains ambiguous. CDR3 size: 14 residues. Trimming pared 7 bases from V and 2 bases from J, leaving 18 bases between. The germline V gene encodes CDR1 DFQATT and CDR2 SNEGSKA (reference sequence). The CDR3 DNA is TGCAGTGGCAGTAGTTCGGACGGACCCTACGAGCAGTACTTC. Translating it yields CSGSSSDGPYEQYF.

This clonotype was recorded a few times. The chain uses TRBV5-1 and TRBJ2-7; D might be TRBD1 (6 bases). Germline CDR1 and CDR2: SGHRS and YFSETQ. The V end lost 4 bases, the J end lost 6 bases, and 20 bases lay between the germline ends. There are 15 residues in the CDR3. In nucleotides, the CDR3 is TGCGCCAGCAGCATCACAGGGCCTCTTTCCGCCGAGCAGTACTTC. Its protein is CASSITGPLSAEQYF.

A remark on this clonotype: This may arise from a read error, as a much more abundant clone is one base away. The chain has TRBV5-1 and TRBJ2-7; either TRBD1 or TRBD2 may fit D (6 bases each). The length of the CDR3 is 14 residues. Germline CDR1 reads SGHRS; CDR2 reads YFSETQ. CDR3 nucleotide sequence: TGCGTCAGCAGCTCGCCAGGGGAGGCCTACGAGCAGTACTTC. It translates to CVSSSPGEAYEQYF.

This clonotype has only a few counts. This chain joins TRBV2 and TRBJ1-2; D unclear. V lost 6 bases and J lost 0, with 14 bases in between. Germline CDR1 and CDR2: SNHLY and FYNNEI. The CDR3 has 15 amino acids. The CDR3 spells CASSLAGVANYGYTF. The DNA of the CDR3 is TGTGCCAGCAGCCTTGCCGGGGTCGCTAACTATGGCTACACCTTC.

About this clonotype itself: This could be a read error, since a much larger clone is one nucleotide away. The J gene is TRBJ2-7, the V gene TRBV9; D gene ambiguous. This CDR3 is built from 16 residues. With 1 base removed from V and 2 bases from J, the gap between germline ends came to 16 bases. CDR1 and CDR2 from the germline V gene are SGDLS and YYNGEE. CDR3 sequence (DNA): TGTGCCAGCAGCGTATTCCCCGTGAGCTGTCCCTACGAGCAGTACTTC. Amino acid sequence: CASSVFPVSCPYEQYF.

This clonotype was detected many times. This chain uses TRBV20-1 with TRBJ2-7, with D possibly matching TRBD1 (5 bases). The CDR3 contains 15 residues. Per germline, CDR1 DFQATT and CDR2 SNEGSKA (reference sequence). V was clipped by 0 bases and J by 0 bases, with 12 bases between them. CDR3 loop: CSARDRTPYSYEQYF. The CDR3 DNA is TGCAGTGCTAGAGATAGGACACCATACTCCTACGAGCAGTACTTC.

This chain joins TRBV4-1 and TRBJ1-6, with D unclear. Germline V gene lookup returns CDR1 MGHRA and CDR2 YSYEKL. CDR3 length: 13 residues. V was clipped by 0 bases and J by 10 bases, with 7 bases between them. CDR3 in DNA: TGCGCCAGCAGCCAAGAGGGGAAGTCACCCCTCCACTTT. Its protein product is CASSQEGKSPLHF.

The CDR3 protein is CASRNEPGTKATGELFF. CDR3 bases: TGTGCCAGCAGAAATGAGCCCGGTACGAAGGCAACCGGGGAGCTGTTTTTT. This chain uses TRBV7-9 with TRBJ2-2; D is uncertain. CDR3 length: 17 residues. Germline V gene data show CDR1 as SEHNR and CDR2 as FQNEAQ (reference sequence). Between the trimmed V and J ends, which lost 6 bases and 5 bases, there was a span of 22 bases.

As for this clonotype: A much larger clone is a single base away; this may be a read error. The J gene is TRBJ2-7, the V gene TRBV7-6; 8 bases line up with TRBD1. V trimming: 4 bases; J trimming: 7 bases; junction bases outside the gene matches: 12. The CDR3 is 15 amino acids. From germline, CDR1 is SGHVS and CDR2 FNYEAQ. The chain's CDR3 is CASSSTGTGKWEQYF. CDR3 DNA sequence: TGTGCCAGCAGCTCGACCGGGACAGGAAAATGGGAGCAGTACTTC.

This clonotype was detected only a few times. This chain links TRBV5-1 with TRBJ1-3; the match to TRBD1 covers 9 bases. Germline CDR1 SGHRS, CDR2 YFSETQ. CDR3 length equals 15 residues. The V segment lost 2 bases and the J segment 4 bases; nucleotides outside the gene matches: 4. This CDR3 reads CASSFDRGSGNTIYF. Written as DNA, the CDR3 is TGCGCCAGCAGCTTTGACAGGGGGTCAGGAAACACCATATATTTT. The full variable domain, completed using reference TRBV5-1 and TRBJ1-3, is KAGVTQTPRYLIKTRGQQVTLSCSPISGHRSVSWYQQTPGQGLQFLFEYFSETQRNKGNFPGRFSGRQFSNSRSEMNVSTLELGDSALYLCASSFDRGSGNTIYFGEGSWLTVV.

Notes on this clonotype: Just one base apart from a much larger clone, this may be a read error. Likely a read error: the CDR3 ends without its conserved phenylalanine or tryptophan. CDR3: CASSLTQHIQYL. The CDR3 nucleotides are TGTGCCAGCAGTTTAACCCAACACATTCAGTACCTC. The chain carries TRBV12-3 or TRBV12-4 and TRBJ2-4; D is uncertain. V was trimmed by 2 bases and J by 8 bases, leaving 7 bases between them. CDR3 length: 12 residues.

The rearrangement joins TRBV27 to TRBJ2-7; 7 bases align to TRBD1. This CDR3 comprises 14 residues. Germline CDR1 reads MNHEY; CDR2 reads SMNVEV (reference sequence). V shed 5 bases, J shed 2 bases, and the junction held 6 bases outside the gene matches. This chain's CDR3 is CASSQWTGAYEQYF. The CDR3 coding sequence is TGTGCCAGCAGTCAATGGACAGGAGCCTACGAGCAGTACTTC.

The rearrangement links TRBV11-2 to TRBJ2-5; 7 positions match TRBD2. This CDR3 is 16 amino acids long. J gave up 2 bases and V 4 bases, and 10 bases lay outside the gene matches. CDR1 and CDR2 from the germline V gene are SGHAT and FQNNGV. The CDR3 nucleotides are TGTGCCAGCAGCTGGGGGGGGACCGCCGGGCAAGAGACCCAGTACTTC. Its protein product is CASSWGGTAGQETQYF. Using reference TRBV11-2 and TRBJ2-5 for the parts outside the CDR3, the full variable domain is EAGVAQSPRYKIIEKRQSVAFWCNPISGHATLYWYQQILGQGPKLLIQFQNNGVVDDSQLPKDRFSAERLKGVDSTLKIQPAKLEDSAVYLCASSWGGTAGQETQYFGPGTRLLVL.

With regard to this clonotype: Compared with germline, one end of the junction differs, possibly owing to a read error. This chain links TRBV7-9 with TRBJ2-1; D call uncertain. This CDR3 is 14 amino acids long. Germline V CDR1 and CDR2: SEHNR, FQNEAQ (reference sequence). In DNA, the CDR3 is TGTGCCAGCAGCGACAACCGCATGAACAATGAGCAGTCCTTC. It is translated as CASSDNRMNNEQSF.

Concerning this clonotype: At one end the junction does not follow the germline gene, possibly because of a read error. The CDR3 loop is CAGSLKRGLGNTVYF. The CDR3 DNA reads TGTGCCGGCAGCTTGAAGAGGGGGCTCGGAAACACCGTATATTTT. The chain links TRBV5-6 to TRBJ1-3; TRBD1 matches 7 bases. The CDR3 has 15 residues. Per germline, CDR1 SGHDT and CDR2 YYEEEE.

This clonotype was observed many times. One junction end disagrees with the germline gene, perhaps due to a read error. The CDR3, as DNA: TGTGCCAGCAGTCAGACAGCGAACACTGAAGCTTTCTTT. This gives the protein CASSQTANTEAFF. V and J are TRBV4-1 and TRBJ1-1; the D gene is possibly TRBD1 (5 bases). CDR3 length: 13 amino acids. Germline lookup yields CDR1 MGHRA and CDR2 YSYEKL.

This sequence joins TRBV18 and TRBJ2-7; 9 bases line up with TRBD2. The germline V gene has CDR1 KGHSH and CDR2 LQKENI. The length of the CDR3 is 14 residues. V shed 3 bases and J 7 bases; nucleotides not matched to a gene: 7. The CDR3 region has the DNA TGTGCCAGCTCACCCGGCGGGGGGGGTTGGGAGCAGTACTTC. Translation: CASSPGGGGWEQYF.

Note on this clonotype: A much larger clone differs by one base, so this may be a read error. This chain uses TRBV10-3 with TRBJ1-1; possibly TRBD1 for D (6 bases). CDR1 and CDR2 (germline): ENHRY, SYGVKD. This CDR3 has 14 residues. CDR3 nucleotides: TGTGCCATCAGTGAGATGGGGGCCCGCACTGGAGCTTTCTTT. Residues: CAISEMGARTGAFF.

This clonotype was seen at least ten times. The genes are TRBV4-3 and TRBJ2-7; D uncertain. Germline CDR1 is LGHNA and CDR2 is YSLEER. Trimming took off 0 bases at V and 3 bases at J, with 9 bases between the two ends. The CDR3 is 14 residues long. The chain's CDR3 is CASSQDLRNYEQYF. In nucleotides, the CDR3 is TGCGCCAGCAGCCAAGACTTGAGAAACTACGAGCAGTACTTC.